The next 19 T cell receptor beta chains were all read from a single sample in a study of cytomegalovirus exposure and HLA in healthy donors. Primers: 60 Vbeta forward and 13 Jbeta reverse. Only in-frame clones appear in the TCRdb table, and some are missing; sequencing was by immunoSEQ multiplex PCR. The sample records around 78,000 clones, approximately 84% being singletons. The source material was PBMCs. These receptors were obtained from a woman aged 45-59 years in good health and CMV-seronegative.

The genes are TRBV4-3 and TRBJ1-6; no reliable D call. The V gene lost 0 bases and the J gene lost 8 bases, with 8 bases spanning the gap. The CDR3 has 14 residues. The germline CDR1 and CDR2 sequences are LGHNA and YSLEER. The CDR3 DNA reads TGCGCCAGCAGCCAAGATCGCAGTGATTCACCCCTCCACTTT. It encodes CASSQDRSDSPLHF.

This rearrangement joins TRBV5-1 to TRBJ2-3, with 9 bases that match TRBD2. J was trimmed by 4 bases and V by 5 bases; bases with no gene match: 5. The germline gives CDR1 SGHRS, CDR2 YFSETQ. The CDR3 is 14 amino acids. CDR3 region: CASRAGGPADTQYF. The CDR3 DNA reads TGCGCCAGCAGGGCGGGAGGGCCAGCAGATACGCAGTATTTT.

The rearrangement uses TRBV5-4 and TRBJ2-5; 13 nucleotides line up with TRBD2. Losses at the gene ends were 4 bases for V and 1 base for J; bases not matched to a gene: 4. Germline CDR1 SGHNT, CDR2 YYREEE (reference sequence). The CDR3 length is 16 residues. This CDR3 reads CASSPGTSGAQETQYF. The CDR3 DNA sequence: TGTGCCAGCAGCCCCGGGACTAGCGGGGCCCAAGAGACCCAGTACTTC.

V and J are TRBV7-9 and TRBJ1-5; D is unclear. The CDR3 consists of 13 residues. In germline, CDR1 is SEHNR, CDR2 FQNEAQ (reference sequence). Trimming took 5 bases from V and 4 from J, leaving 9 bases between them. Here the CDR3 reads CASSKETNQPQHF. The CDR3 nucleotides read TGTGCCAGCAGCAAAGAAACAAATCAGCCCCAGCATTTT.

The V gene is TRBV5-8, the J gene TRBJ1-1; D is perhaps TRBD1 (5 bases). Trimming left V 4 bases short and J 0 bases short, with 19 bases between. Germline V gives CDR1 SGHTS, CDR2 YDEGEE. This CDR3 has 17 residues. CDR3 loop: CASSTLGGRGLNTEAFF. The CDR3 DNA reads as TGTGCCAGCAGCACCCTGGGGGGTAGGGGCTTGAACACTGAAGCTTTCTTT.

This chain uses TRBV6-4 with TRBJ2-7, with 7 positions matching TRBD1. V lost 3 bases, J lost 0 bases, and 2 bases stayed unmatched. This CDR3 spans 14 amino acids. CDR1 and CDR2 (germline): MRHNA, SNTAGT. CDR3 DNA sequence: TGTGCCAGCAGTGAACAGGGGTTCTCCTACGAGCAGTACGTC. Protein: CASSEQGFSYEQYV.

This clone was counted only a few times. The chain couples TRBV19 to TRBJ2-6; D perhaps matches TRBD2 (5 bases). V gave up 1 base and J gave up 2 bases, with 6 bases separating them. The CDR3 spans 15 residues. Germline V gene lookup returns CDR1 LNHDA and CDR2 SQIVND (reference sequence). The CDR3 loop is CASSIGSAGANVLTF. The CDR3 region has the DNA TGTGCCAGTAGTATAGGTAGCGCTGGGGCCAACGTCCTGACTTTC.

This clone was seen only a few times. Written as DNA, the CDR3 is TGTGCCAGCAGCCCTCGGGTAGCGGTCTCCTACAATGAGCAGTTCTTC. It specifies CASSPRVAVSYNEQFF. This chain links TRBV27 with TRBJ2-1; D perhaps matches TRBD2 (6 bases). Trimming pared 6 bases from V and 0 bases from J, leaving 15 bases between. This CDR3 spans 16 amino acids. Per the germline V gene, CDR1 is MNHEY and CDR2 is SMNVEV (reference sequence).

The chain has TRBV2 and TRBJ1-6, with D unresolved. V lost 11 bases and J lost 7, with 15 bases in between. Germline values: CDR1 SNHLY, CDR2 FYNNEI. The CDR3 is 13 residues long. In DNA, the CDR3 is TGTGCCGGCCGTAGAGGAGGCAATTCACCCCTCCACTTT. Its protein product is CAGRRGGNSPLHF.

The gene calls are TRBV4-1 and TRBJ2-7, with 8 bases that match TRBD2. Trimming cost V 4 bases and J 3 bases; bases outside gene matches: 5. Per germline, CDR1 MGHRA and CDR2 YSYEKL. This CDR3 region has 14 residues. The CDR3 sequence: CASSPRAGDYEQYF. As DNA, the CDR3 is TGCGCCAGCAGCCCCCGAGCGGGGGACTACGAGCAGTACTTC.

This chain uses TRBV7-3 with TRBJ2-1; perhaps TRBD1 as D (6 bases). This CDR3 has 13 amino acids. V lost 5 bases to trimming and J lost 4 bases, with 9 bases between them. Germline CDR1 is SGHTA and CDR2 is FQGTGA. The chain's CDR3 is CASSPTGYNEQFF. In DNA form, the CDR3 reads TGTGCCAGCAGCCCCACAGGGTACAATGAGCAGTTCTTC.

CDR3 nucleotide sequence: TGTGCCAGCAGCCTCCACCAGGGGGGCGTCTCTTCGGACTACACCTTC. This sequence encodes CASSLHQGGVSSDYTF. V usage is TRBV4-2 and J usage is TRBJ1-2, with TRBD1 identical over 7 bases. The germline CDR1 and CDR2 sequences are LGHNA and YNFKEQ. The V and J ends lost 4 bases and 10 bases, in that order; junction bases with no gene match: 18. The CDR3 length is 16 residues.

The V gene is TRBV6-1, the J gene TRBJ2-3; D perhaps matches TRBD1 (7 bases). The CDR3 has 15 residues. Deletions cut 8 bases from V and 2 bases from J, with 17 bases between. From germline, CDR1 is MNHNS and CDR2 SASEGT. The DNA of the CDR3 is TGTGCCAGCGGAGCAGGGGGGCTCTACACAGATACGCAGTATTTT. It codes for CASGAGGLYTDTQYF.

This chain uses TRBV5-6 with TRBJ2-3; 9 bases are a match to TRBD2. The CDR3 consists of 17 residues. Trimming at V came to 3 bases and at J to 4 bases, leaving 12 bases not matched to a gene. Germline values: CDR1 SGHDT, CDR2 YYEEEE. CDR3 residues: CASSSLAGTPVPDTQYF. CDR3 bases: TGTGCCAGCAGCTCACTAGCGGGCACCCCGGTCCCAGATACGCAGTATTTT.

The rearrangement uses TRBV19 and TRBJ2-2, with unresolved D. Germline-derived CDR1 and CDR2 are LNHDA and SQIVND (reference sequence). CDR3 length equals 13 residues. V lost 5 bases and J lost 7, with 11 bases in between. The CDR3 nucleotides are TGTGCCAGTAGTGCCCAGGCCGGCGGGGAGCTGTTTTTT. Amino acid sequence: CASSAQAGGELFF.

The rearrangement joins TRBV19 to TRBJ2-7; 8 bases agree with TRBD2. The V gene's germline CDR1 is LNHDA and CDR2 SQIVND (reference sequence). V shed 4 bases, J shed 1 base, and the junction held 9 bases outside the gene matches. CDR3 size: 16 residues. CDR3 sequence: CASSTGLVLLSYEQYF. CDR3 nucleotide sequence: TGTGCCAGTAGTACGGGACTAGTCTTGTTATCCTACGAGCAGTACTTC.

The rearrangement links TRBV10-1 to TRBJ2-3; 8 positions match TRBD1. Germline values: CDR1 WNHNN, CDR2 SYGVQD (reference sequence). CDR3 length: 16 amino acids. The V and J ends lost 6 bases and 2 bases, in that order; junction bases with no gene match: 10. CDR3 amino acids: CASSLLPGQDTDTQYF. CDR3 coding DNA: TGCGCCAGCAGCCTTCTTCCGGGACAGGACACAGATACGCAGTATTTT.

This clone is termed medium-sized. V and J are TRBV2 and TRBJ2-6; D perhaps matches TRBD1 (5 bases). V lost 4 bases and J lost 0, with 7 bases in between. This CDR3 spans 15 amino acids. Germline V gives CDR1 SNHLY, CDR2 FYNNEI. The CDR3 here is CASSGGNSGANVLTF. CDR3 coding DNA: TGTGCCAGCAGTGGGGGCAACTCTGGGGCCAACGTCCTGACTTTC.

The count of this clone is one. In nucleotides, the CDR3 is TGTGCCAGTAGGAGCCGGGAAATTAATGTAGCTAACTATGGCTACACCTTC. Its translation: CASRSREINVANYGYTF. The chain carries TRBV19 and TRBJ1-2, with unresolved D. V shed 6 bases and J shed 0 bases, with 20 bases lying between them. Germline V gives CDR1 LNHDA, CDR2 SQIVND (reference sequence). This CDR3 is built from 17 residues.